Shown below are 18 T cell receptor beta chains from a single sample sequenced in a study of shared clonotypes between healthy human individuals. The assay was immunoSEQ multiplex PCR, and TCRdb's table has in-frame clones only and misses some. The sample has around 2.5 million clones; 90% to 95% are singletons. Sequenced sample: naive CD4+ T cells from PBMCs. Subset here: CD45RA+ positively selected. These receptors came from a man between 18 and 35 years old in good health. Some clones in this sample may be carry-over from other donors' samples.

V and J are TRBV7-9 and TRBJ1-5, with TRBD1 identical over 9 bases. Germline V CDR1 and CDR2: SEHNR, FQNEAQ (reference sequence). Trimming at V came to 4 bases and at J to 0 bases, leaving 7 bases not matched to a gene. The CDR3 runs to 17 residues. The CDR3: CASSSDRGVGSNQPQHF. CDR3 coding DNA: TGTGCCAGCAGCTCGGACAGGGGAGTGGGTAGCAATCAGCCCCAGCATTTT.

The chain uses TRBV11-2 and TRBJ1-3; unclear D gene. The CDR3 is made up of 16 amino acids. Trimming removed 4 bases from V and 4 bases from J, with 17 bases in between. Germline lookup yields CDR1 SGHAT and CDR2 FQNNGV. The CDR3 nucleotides are TGTGCCAGCAGCTCGCGTTTAAGGGTTTCGGGAAACACCATATATTTT. Its protein product is CASSSRLRVSGNTIYF.

The chain is built from TRBV29-1 and TRBJ1-4, with D uncertain. Germline V gene sequence: CDR1 SQVTM, CDR2 ANQGSEA. Trimming shortened V by 7 bases and J by 8 bases, and 17 bases separated the two germline ends. The CDR3 contains 13 residues. This CDR3 reads CSGQKGSGEKLFF. DNA of the CDR3: TGCAGCGGTCAAAAGGGCTCTGGGGAAAAACTGTTTTTT.

The V and J genes are TRBV5-1 and TRBJ2-1, with TRBD2 matching 12 bases. Losses at the gene ends were 4 bases for V and 10 bases for J; bases not matched to a gene: 6. Germline CDR1 is SGHRS and CDR2 is YFSETQ. The CDR3 is 14 residues long. The CDR3 protein is CASSHGTSGSEQFF. The CDR3 DNA reads as TGCGCCAGCAGCCACGGGACTAGCGGGTCCGAGCAGTTCTTC.

This chain joins TRBV28 and TRBJ2-3; 10 bases fit TRBD2. The V and J ends lost 4 bases and 4 bases, in that order; junction bases with no gene match: 8. CDR3 length: 16 amino acids. Germline V CDR1 and CDR2: MDHEN, SYDVKM. CDR3 nucleotides: TGTGCCAGCAGTTCGGGTGGGCTAGCGGGAGCAGATACGCAGTATTTT. It yields the protein CASSSGGLAGADTQYF.

V is TRBV5-1 and J is TRBJ2-2, with D hard to call. Between the trimmed V and J ends, which lost 2 bases and 4 bases, there was a span of 9 bases. Germline V gene data show CDR1 as SGHRS and CDR2 as YFSETQ. CDR3 size: 14 residues. CDR3 DNA sequence: TGCGCCAGCAGCTTAGAGACACCCACCGGGGAGCTGTTTTTT. It translates to CASSLETPTGELFF.

V is TRBV2 and J is TRBJ2-7; the D is unclear. Trimming took off 8 bases at V and 0 bases at J, with 11 bases between the two ends. CDR3 length: 13 residues. In germline, CDR1 is SNHLY, CDR2 FYNNEI. The CDR3 DNA reads TGTGCCAGCTGCGTGGGGTTCTCCTACGAGCAGTACTTC. Translated: CASCVGFSYEQYF.

J is TRBJ2-3 and V is TRBV7-3, with TRBD2 as a possible D gene (6 bases). The CDR3 consists of 13 residues. From germline, CDR1 is SGHTA and CDR2 FQGTGA. The germline V and J ends were trimmed by 3 bases and 6 bases, with 10 bases remaining between them. CDR3 residues: CASSLGGADTQYF. The CDR3 DNA is TGTGCCAGCAGCTTGGGAGGCGCGGATACGCAGTATTTT. Supplemented by reference TRBV7-3 and TRBJ2-3, the full variable domain reads GAGVSQTPSNKVTEKGKYVELRCDPISGHTALYWYRQSLGQGPEFLIYFQGTGAADDSGLPNDRFFAVRPEGSVSTLKIQRTERGDSAVYLCASSLGGADTQYFGPGTRLTVL.

The J gene is TRBJ2-1, the V gene TRBV20-1; 7 bases agree with TRBD2. Germline values: CDR1 DFQATT, CDR2 SNEGSKA (reference sequence). V lost 5 bases and J lost 16; bases outside the gene matches: 11. This CDR3 comprises 11 residues. The chain's CDR3 is CSAPKAGRHFF. The CDR3 coding sequence is TGCAGTGCTCCCAAAGCGGGAAGGCATTTCTTC.

The chain is built from TRBV5-4 and TRBJ2-4; the D gene is possibly TRBD2 (6 bases). This CDR3 is built from 16 residues. Trimming took 0 bases from V and 2 from J, leaving 12 bases between them. The germline V gene encodes CDR1 SGHNT and CDR2 YYREEE (reference sequence). CDR3 region: CASSLDSGGTKNIQYF. CDR3 nucleotide sequence: TGTGCCAGCAGCTTGGATAGTGGAGGGACCAAAAACATTCAGTACTTC.

The V and J genes are TRBV7-2 and TRBJ2-7, with 7 bases fitting TRBD1. The V segment lost 5 bases and the J segment 2 bases; nucleotides outside the gene matches: 12. There are 16 residues in the CDR3. Germline values: CDR1 SGHTA, CDR2 FQGNSA. Here the CDR3 DNA reads TGTGCCAGCAGCCGATTCCACAGGGGCCTCACCTACGAGCAGTACTTC. Encoded protein: CASSRFHRGLTYEQYF.

The genes are TRBV27 and TRBJ2-5, with D perhaps being TRBD1 or TRBD2 (7 bases each). The germline V gene encodes CDR1 MNHEY and CDR2 SMNVEV (reference sequence). Trimming cost V 7 bases and J 5 bases, with 17 bases left between them. The length of the CDR3 is 14 residues. CDR3 coding DNA: TGTGCCAGCACCCAGGGGGGGGATTGGGAGACCCAGTACTTC. Translation gives CASTQGGDWETQYF.

The genes are TRBV7-2 and TRBJ1-1, with D unresolved. V was pared by 5 bases and J by 0 bases, with 7 bases between. CDR1 is SGHTA, CDR2 FQGNSA, per germline. The CDR3 runs to 13 residues. DNA of the CDR3: TGTGCCAGCAGCGTACACATGAACACTGAAGCTTTCTTT. As protein: CASSVHMNTEAFF.

The rearrangement joins TRBV7-9 to TRBJ2-2; D is uncertain. Germline values: CDR1 SEHNR, CDR2 FQNEAQ (reference sequence). This CDR3 is built from 14 residues. V was cut by 5 bases and J by 4 bases, with 11 bases left in between. The CDR3 spells CASSLLAVTGELFF. CDR3 sequence (DNA): TGTGCCAGCAGCCTCCTGGCAGTCACCGGGGAGCTGTTTTTT.

This clone was seen a handful of times. This chain connects TRBV6-1 to TRBJ1-1; 7 nucleotides line up with TRBD1. Germline CDR1 reads MNHNS; CDR2 reads SASEGT. The V segment lost 6 bases and the J segment 0 bases; nucleotides outside the gene matches: 4. CDR3 size: 14 residues. CDR3 DNA sequence: TGTGCCAGCAGGGAGACAGGGATGAACACTGAAGCTTTCTTT. It translates to CASRETGMNTEAFF.

V gene TRBV27 combines with J gene TRBJ1-5; D may be TRBD1 (5 bases). Between the trimmed V and J ends, which lost 5 bases and 4 bases, there was a span of 12 bases. The CDR3 loop spans 14 amino acids. CDR1 and CDR2 (germline): MNHEY, SMNVEV (reference sequence). CDR3 residues: CASSRGTGNQPQHF. The CDR3 nucleotides are TGTGCCAGCAGTCGCGGGACGGGTAATCAGCCCCAGCATTTT.

CDR3: CASSVRGRVTGANVLTF. As DNA, the CDR3 is TGTGCCAGCAGCGTACGTGGCAGGGTAACTGGGGCCAACGTCCTGACTTTC. The chain has TRBV9 and TRBJ2-6; possibly TRBD1 for D (5 bases). V gave up 1 base and J gave up 2 bases, with 13 bases separating them. Germline values: CDR1 SGDLS, CDR2 YYNGEE. This CDR3 has 17 residues.

The V call is TRBV11-2, the J call TRBJ2-5, with 11 bases that match TRBD1. With the DNA end fitting TRBJ2-7 better, the J assignment may be wrong. Looked up from germline, CDR1 is SGHAT and CDR2 is FQNNGV. This CDR3 has 16 residues. CDR3 protein: CASSTGTGGAYYEQYF. The CDR3 coding sequence is TGTGCCAGCAGCACTGGGACAGGGGGAGCGTACTACGAGCAGTACTTC.